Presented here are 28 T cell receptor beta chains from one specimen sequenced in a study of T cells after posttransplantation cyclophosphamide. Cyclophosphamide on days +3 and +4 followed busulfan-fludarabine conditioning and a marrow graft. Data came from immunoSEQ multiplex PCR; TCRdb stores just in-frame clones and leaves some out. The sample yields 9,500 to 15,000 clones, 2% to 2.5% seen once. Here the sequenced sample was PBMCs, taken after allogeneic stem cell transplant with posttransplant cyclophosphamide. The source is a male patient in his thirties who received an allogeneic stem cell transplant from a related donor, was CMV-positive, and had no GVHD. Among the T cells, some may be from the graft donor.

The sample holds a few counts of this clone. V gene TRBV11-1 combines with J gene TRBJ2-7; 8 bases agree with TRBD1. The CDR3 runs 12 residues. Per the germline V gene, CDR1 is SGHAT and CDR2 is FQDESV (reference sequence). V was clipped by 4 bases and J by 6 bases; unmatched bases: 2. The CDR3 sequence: CASSSDRGEQYF. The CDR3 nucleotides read TGTGCCAGCAGCTCAGACAGGGGCGAGCAGTACTTC.

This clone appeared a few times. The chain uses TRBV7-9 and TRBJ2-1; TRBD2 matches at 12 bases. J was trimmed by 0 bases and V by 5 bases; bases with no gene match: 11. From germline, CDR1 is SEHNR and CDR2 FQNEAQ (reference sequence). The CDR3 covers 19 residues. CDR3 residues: CASSPQPGLAGRSYNEQFF. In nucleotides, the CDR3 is TGTGCCAGCAGCCCACAACCGGGACTAGCGGGCCGCTCCTACAATGAGCAGTTCTTC.

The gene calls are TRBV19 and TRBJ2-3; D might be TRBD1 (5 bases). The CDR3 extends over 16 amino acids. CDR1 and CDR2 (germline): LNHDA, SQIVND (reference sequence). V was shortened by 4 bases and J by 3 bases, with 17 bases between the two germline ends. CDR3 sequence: CASSKPGTGATDTQYF. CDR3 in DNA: TGTGCCAGTAGTAAACCCGGAACAGGAGCAACAGATACGCAGTATTTT.

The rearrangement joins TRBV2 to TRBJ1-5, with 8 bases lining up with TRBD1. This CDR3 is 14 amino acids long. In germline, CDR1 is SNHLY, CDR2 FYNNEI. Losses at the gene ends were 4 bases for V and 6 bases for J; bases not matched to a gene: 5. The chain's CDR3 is CASSGGQGSQPQHF. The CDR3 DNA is TGTGCCAGCAGTGGAGGACAGGGCAGTCAGCCCCAGCATTTT.

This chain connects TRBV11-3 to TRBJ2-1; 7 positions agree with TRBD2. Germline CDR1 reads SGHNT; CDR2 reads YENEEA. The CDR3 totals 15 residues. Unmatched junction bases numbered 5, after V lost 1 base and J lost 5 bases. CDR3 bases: TGTGCCAGCAGCTTAGGGGGGGGACTAAACAATGAGCAGTTCTTC. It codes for CASSLGGGLNNEQFF.

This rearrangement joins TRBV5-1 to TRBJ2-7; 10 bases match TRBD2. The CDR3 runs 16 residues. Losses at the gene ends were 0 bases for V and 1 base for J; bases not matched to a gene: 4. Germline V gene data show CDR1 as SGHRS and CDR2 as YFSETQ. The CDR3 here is CASSLALAGISYEQYF. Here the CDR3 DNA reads TGCGCCAGCAGCTTGGCACTAGCGGGGATATCCTACGAGCAGTACTTC.

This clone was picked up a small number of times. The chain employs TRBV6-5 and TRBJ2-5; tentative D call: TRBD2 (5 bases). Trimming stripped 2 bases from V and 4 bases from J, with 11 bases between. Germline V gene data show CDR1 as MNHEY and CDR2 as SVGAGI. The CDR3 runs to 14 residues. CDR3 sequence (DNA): TGTGCCAGCAGTTACCGGGGATGGCCAGAGACCCAGTACTTC. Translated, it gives CASSYRGWPETQYF.

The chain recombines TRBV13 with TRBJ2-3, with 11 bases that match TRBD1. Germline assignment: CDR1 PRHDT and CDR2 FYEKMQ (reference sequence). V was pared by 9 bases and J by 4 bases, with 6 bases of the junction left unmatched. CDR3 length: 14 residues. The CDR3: CASADRGRADTQYF. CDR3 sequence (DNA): TGTGCCAGTGCGGACAGGGGGCGCGCAGATACGCAGTATTTT.

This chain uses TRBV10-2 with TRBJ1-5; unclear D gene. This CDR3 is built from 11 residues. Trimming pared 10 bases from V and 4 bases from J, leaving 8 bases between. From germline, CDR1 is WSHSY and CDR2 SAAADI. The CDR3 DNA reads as TGCGCCAAACCGACAAATCAGCCCCAGCATTTT. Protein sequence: CAKPTNQPQHF.

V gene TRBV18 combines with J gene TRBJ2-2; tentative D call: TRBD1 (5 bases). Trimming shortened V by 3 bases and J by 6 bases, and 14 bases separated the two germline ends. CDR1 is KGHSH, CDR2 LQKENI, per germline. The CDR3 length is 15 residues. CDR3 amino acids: CASSPGQFNAGELFF. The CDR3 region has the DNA TGTGCCAGCTCACCGGGGCAGTTTAACGCCGGGGAGCTGTTTTTT.

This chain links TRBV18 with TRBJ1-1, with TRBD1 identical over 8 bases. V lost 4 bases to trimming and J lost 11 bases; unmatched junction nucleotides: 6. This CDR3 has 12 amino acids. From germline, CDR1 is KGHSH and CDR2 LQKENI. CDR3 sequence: CASSQGQGSAFF. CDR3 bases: TGTGCCAGCTCACAAGGACAGGGCTCTGCTTTCTTT.

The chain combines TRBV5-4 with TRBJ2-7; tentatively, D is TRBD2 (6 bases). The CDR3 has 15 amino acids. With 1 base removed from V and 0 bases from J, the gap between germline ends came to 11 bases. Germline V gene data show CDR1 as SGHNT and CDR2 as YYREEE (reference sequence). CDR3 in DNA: TGTGCCAGCAGCTTGCCGGGAGAAAGCTCCTACGAGCAGTACTTC. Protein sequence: CASSLPGESSYEQYF.

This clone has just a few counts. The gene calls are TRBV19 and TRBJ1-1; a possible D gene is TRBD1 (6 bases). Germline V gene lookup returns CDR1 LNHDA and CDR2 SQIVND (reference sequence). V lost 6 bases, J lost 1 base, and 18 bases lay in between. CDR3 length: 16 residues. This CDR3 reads CASSSHKGQTNTEAFF. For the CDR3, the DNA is TGTGCCAGTAGCTCCCATAAAGGACAGACGAACACTGAAGCTTTCTTT.

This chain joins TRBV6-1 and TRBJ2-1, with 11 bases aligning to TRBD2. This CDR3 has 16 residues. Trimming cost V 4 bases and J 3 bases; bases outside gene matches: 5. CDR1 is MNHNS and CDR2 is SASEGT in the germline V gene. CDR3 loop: CASSVVGTSGYNEQFF. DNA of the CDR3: TGTGCCAGCAGTGTTGTTGGGACTAGCGGCTACAATGAGCAGTTCTTC.

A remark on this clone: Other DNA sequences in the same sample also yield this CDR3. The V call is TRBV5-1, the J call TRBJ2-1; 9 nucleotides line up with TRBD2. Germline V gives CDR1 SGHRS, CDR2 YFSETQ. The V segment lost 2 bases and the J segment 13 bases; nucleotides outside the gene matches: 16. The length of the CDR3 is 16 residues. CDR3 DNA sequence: TGCGCCAGCAGCTTTAGCGGGGGCCCCTCTTCGGGTGAACAGTTCTTC. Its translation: CASSFSGGPSSGEQFF.

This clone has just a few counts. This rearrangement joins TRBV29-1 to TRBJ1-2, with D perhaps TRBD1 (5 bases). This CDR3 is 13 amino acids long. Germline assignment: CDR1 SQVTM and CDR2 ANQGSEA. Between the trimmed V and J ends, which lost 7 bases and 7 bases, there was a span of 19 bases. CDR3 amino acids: CSAGGTQRSGYTF. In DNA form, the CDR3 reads TGCAGCGCCGGAGGGACTCAACGCAGTGGCTACACCTTC. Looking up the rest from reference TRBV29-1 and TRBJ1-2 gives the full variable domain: SAVISQKPSRDICQRGTSLTIQCQVDSQVTMMFWYRQQPGQSLTLIATANQGSEATYESGFVIDKFPISRPNLTFSTLTVSNMSPEDSSIYLCSAGGTQRSGYTFGSGTRLTVV.

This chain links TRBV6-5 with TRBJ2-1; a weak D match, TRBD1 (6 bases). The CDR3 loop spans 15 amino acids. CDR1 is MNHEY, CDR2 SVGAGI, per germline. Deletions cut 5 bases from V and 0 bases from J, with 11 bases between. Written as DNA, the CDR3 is TGTGCCAGCAGTATAACAGGGAGCTCCTACAATGAGCAGTTCTTC. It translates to CASSITGSSYNEQFF.

The CDR3 DNA reads as TGTGCCAGCAGCCCAACCGGGAACCCCTCTCGTGAGGGCTACACCTTC. Residues: CASSPTGNPSREGYTF. The V gene is TRBV28, the J gene TRBJ1-2; D ambiguous. The CDR3 sequence is 16 residues long. Trimming shortened V by 6 bases and J by 8 bases, and 25 bases separated the two germline ends. Germline V CDR1 and CDR2: MDHEN, SYDVKM.

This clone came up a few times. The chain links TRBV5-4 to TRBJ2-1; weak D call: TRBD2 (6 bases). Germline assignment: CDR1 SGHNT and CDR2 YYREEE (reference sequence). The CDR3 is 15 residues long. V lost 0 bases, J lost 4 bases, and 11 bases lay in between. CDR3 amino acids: CASSLGGESYNEQFF. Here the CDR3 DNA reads TGTGCCAGCAGCTTGGGGGGGGAGTCTTACAATGAGCAGTTCTTC.

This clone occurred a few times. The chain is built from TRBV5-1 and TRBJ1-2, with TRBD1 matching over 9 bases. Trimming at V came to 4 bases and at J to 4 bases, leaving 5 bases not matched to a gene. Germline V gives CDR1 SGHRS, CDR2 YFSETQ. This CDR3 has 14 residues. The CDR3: CASSNDRGAYGYTF. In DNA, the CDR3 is TGCGCCAGCAGCAACGACAGGGGGGCCTATGGCTACACCTTC. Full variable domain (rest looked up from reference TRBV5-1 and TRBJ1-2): KAGVTQTPRYLIKTRGQQVTLSCSPISGHRSVSWYQQTPGQGLQFLFEYFSETQRNKGNFPGRFSGRQFSNSRSEMNVSTLELGDSALYLCASSNDRGAYGYTFGSGTRLTVV.

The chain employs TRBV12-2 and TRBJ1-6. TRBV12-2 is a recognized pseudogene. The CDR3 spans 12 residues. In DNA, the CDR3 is TGTGCAAGTCGCTTCCCGAATTCACCCCTCCACTTT. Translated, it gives CASRFPNSPLHF.

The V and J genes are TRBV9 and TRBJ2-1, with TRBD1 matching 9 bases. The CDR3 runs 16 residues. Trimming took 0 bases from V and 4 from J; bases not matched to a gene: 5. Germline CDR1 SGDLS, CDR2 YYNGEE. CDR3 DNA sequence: TGTGCCAGCAGCGTAGGGGTCGGACAGGGGTACAATGAGCAGTTCTTC. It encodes CASSVGVGQGYNEQFF.

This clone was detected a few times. CDR3 residues: CASSPGTSRTSEQFF. In nucleotides, the CDR3 is TGCGCCAGCAGCCCCGGGACTAGTCGAACCAGTGAGCAGTTCTTC. V is TRBV5-1 and J is TRBJ2-1, with TRBD2 matching 8 bases. The germline V gene has CDR1 SGHRS and CDR2 YFSETQ. With 4 bases clipped from V and 9 bases from J, the junction kept 12 bases outside the gene matches. CDR3 size: 15 residues. The entire variable domain, with the rest obtained from reference TRBV5-1 and TRBJ2-1, is as follows: KAGVTQTPRYLIKTRGQQVTLSCSPISGHRSVSWYQQTPGQGLQFLFEYFSETQRNKGNFPGRFSGRQFSNSRSEMNVSTLELGDSALYLCASSPGTSRTSEQFFGPGTRLTVL.

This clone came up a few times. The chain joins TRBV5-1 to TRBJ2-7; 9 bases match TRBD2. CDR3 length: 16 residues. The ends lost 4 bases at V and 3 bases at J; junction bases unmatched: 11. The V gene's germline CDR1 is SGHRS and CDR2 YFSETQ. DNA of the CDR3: TGCGCCAGCAGCCTGTTAGCTAGCGGGGTCCGCTACGAGCAGTACTTC. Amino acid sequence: CASSLLASGVRYEQYF.

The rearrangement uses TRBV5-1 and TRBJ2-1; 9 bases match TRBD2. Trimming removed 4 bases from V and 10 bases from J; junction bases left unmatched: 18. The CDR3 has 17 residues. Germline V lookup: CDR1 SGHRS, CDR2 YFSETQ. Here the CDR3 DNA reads TGCGCCAGCAGCCCTATACCCTCTGAGCGGGGGGTAGGGGAGCAGTTCTTC. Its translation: CASSPIPSERGVGEQFF.

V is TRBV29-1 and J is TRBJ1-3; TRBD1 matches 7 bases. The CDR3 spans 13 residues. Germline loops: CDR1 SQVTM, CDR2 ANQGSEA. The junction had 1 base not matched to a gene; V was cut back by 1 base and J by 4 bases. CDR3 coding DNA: TGCAGCGTTGAAGGACAGGGCGGAAACACCATATATTTT. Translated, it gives CSVEGQGGNTIYF.

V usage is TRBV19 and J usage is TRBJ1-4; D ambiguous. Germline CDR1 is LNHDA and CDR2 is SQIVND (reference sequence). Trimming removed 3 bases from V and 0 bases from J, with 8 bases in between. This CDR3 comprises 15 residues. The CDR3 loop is CASSMQAATNEKLFF. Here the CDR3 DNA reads TGTGCCAGTAGTATGCAGGCAGCAACTAATGAAAAACTGTTTTTT.

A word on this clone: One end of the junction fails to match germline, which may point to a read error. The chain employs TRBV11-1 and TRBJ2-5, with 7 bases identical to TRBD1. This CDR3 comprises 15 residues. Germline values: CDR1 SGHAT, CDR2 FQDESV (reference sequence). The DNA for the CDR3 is TGTGCCAGCAGCGTAGCCTGGACAGGAAGGGAGACCCAGTACTTC. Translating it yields CASSVAWTGRETQYF.